Sequencing of this TCR beta chain was carried out in a study of blood T cell repertoires in COVID-19. Looking at the study overall: Sites across the United States, Italy and Spain contributed samples from acute and convalescent COVID-19.

Per the authors' pipeline: Reference gene primer amplification gave nucleated cell count estimates. Data came from immunoSEQ multiplex PCR; TCRdb stores just in-frame clones and leaves some out. Clone size and the V and J calls come from that table; the DNA yielded D and trimming. The data show 60,000 or so clones, 85% to 90% seen once. This clone has only a few counts. Germline-derived CDR1 and CDR2 are SGHNT and YYREEE (reference sequence). J was trimmed by 3 bases and V by 4 bases; bases with no gene match: 4. The CDR3 has 14 residues. This rearrangement joins TRBV5-4 to TRBJ1-2, with 9 positions matching TRBD1. This sequence originates from a human donor with active COVID-19. The donor label of this sample is uncertain. The specimen sequenced was peripheral blood. The CDR3 region is CASSRDRAHYGYTF. The CDR3, as DNA: TGTGCCAGCAGCAGGGACAGGGCACACTATGGCTACACCTTC.